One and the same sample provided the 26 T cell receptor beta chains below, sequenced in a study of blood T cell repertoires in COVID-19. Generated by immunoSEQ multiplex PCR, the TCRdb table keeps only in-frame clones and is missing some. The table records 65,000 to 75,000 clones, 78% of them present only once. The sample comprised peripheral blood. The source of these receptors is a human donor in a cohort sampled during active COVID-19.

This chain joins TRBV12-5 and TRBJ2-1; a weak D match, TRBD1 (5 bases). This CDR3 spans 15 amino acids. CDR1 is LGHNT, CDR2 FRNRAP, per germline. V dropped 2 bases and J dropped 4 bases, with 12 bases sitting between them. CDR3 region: CASGLTGSAYNEQFF. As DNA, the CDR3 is TGTGCTAGTGGTTTGACAGGATCGGCATACAATGAGCAGTTCTTC. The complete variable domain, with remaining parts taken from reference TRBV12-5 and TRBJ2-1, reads DARVTQTPRHKVTEMGQEVTMRCQPILGHNTVFWYRQTMMQGLELLAYFRNRAPLDDSGMPKDRFSAEMPDATLATLKIQPSEPRDSAVYFCASGLTGSAYNEQFFGPGTRLTVL.

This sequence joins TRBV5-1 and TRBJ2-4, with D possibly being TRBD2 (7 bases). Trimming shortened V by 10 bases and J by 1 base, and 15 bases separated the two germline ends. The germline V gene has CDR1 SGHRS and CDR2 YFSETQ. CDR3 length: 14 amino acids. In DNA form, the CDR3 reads TGCGCCTCCCGAGGGGGGGAGGCCAAAAACATTCAGTACTTC. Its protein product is CASRGGEAKNIQYF.

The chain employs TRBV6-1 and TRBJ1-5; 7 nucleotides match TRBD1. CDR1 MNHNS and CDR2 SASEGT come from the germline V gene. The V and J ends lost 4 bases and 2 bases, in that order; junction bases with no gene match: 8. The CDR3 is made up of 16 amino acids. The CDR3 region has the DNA TGTGCCAGCAGTGGCCTCGGGACAGAGGGCAATCAGCCCCAGCATTTT. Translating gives CASSGLGTEGNQPQHF.

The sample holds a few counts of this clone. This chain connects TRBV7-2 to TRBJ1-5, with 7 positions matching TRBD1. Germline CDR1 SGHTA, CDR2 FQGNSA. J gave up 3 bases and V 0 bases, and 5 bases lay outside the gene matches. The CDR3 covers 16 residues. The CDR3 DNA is TGTGCCAGCAGCTTAGCGGGCAGGGGGGCCAATCAGCCCCAGCATTTT. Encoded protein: CASSLAGRGANQPQHF.

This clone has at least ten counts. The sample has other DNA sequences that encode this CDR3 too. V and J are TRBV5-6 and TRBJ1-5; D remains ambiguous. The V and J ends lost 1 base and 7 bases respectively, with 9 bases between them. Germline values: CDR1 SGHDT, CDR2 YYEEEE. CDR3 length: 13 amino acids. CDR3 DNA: TGTGCCAGCAGCTTGAGTCCGGGGCAGCCCCAGCATTTT. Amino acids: CASSLSPGQPQHF.

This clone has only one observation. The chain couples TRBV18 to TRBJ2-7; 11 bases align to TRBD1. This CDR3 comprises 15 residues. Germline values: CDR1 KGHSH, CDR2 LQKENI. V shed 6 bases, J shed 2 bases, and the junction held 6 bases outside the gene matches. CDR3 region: CASSQGQGATYEQYF. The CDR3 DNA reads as TGTGCCAGCTCCCAAGGACAGGGGGCCACCTACGAGCAGTACTTC.

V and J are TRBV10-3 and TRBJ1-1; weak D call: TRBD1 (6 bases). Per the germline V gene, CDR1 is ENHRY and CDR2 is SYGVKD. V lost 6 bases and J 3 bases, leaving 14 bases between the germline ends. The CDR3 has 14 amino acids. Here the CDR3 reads CAISVRGSDTEAFF. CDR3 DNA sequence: TGTGCCATCAGCGTCAGGGGAAGTGACACTGAAGCTTTCTTT.

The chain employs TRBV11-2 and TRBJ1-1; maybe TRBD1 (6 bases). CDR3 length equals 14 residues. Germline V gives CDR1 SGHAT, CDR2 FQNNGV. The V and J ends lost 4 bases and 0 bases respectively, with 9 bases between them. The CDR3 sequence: CASSSDRLNTEAFF. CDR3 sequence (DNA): TGTGCCAGCAGCTCGGACAGACTGAACACTGAAGCTTTCTTT.

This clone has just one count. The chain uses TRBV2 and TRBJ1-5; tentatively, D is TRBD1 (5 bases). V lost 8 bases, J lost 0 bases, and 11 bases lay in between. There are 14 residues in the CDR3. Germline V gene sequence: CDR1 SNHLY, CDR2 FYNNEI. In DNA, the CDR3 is TGTGCCAGCCGGCAGACAGTTAGCAATCAGCCCCAGCATTTT. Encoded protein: CASRQTVSNQPQHF.

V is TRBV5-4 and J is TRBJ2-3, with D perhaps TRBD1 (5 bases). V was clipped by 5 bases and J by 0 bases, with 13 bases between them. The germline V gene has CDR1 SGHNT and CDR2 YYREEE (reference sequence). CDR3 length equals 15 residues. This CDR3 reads CASSPRTTSTDTQYF. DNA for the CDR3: TGTGCCAGCAGTCCTCGGACAACTAGCACAGATACGCAGTATTTT.

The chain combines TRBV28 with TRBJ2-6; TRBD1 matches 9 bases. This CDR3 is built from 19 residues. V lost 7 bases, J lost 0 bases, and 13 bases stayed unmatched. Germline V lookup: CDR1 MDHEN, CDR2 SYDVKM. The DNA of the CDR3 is TGTGCCAGCATCAGCCGGGACAGGGTCCTTAGCTCTGGGGCCAACGTCCTGACTTTC. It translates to CASISRDRVLSSGANVLTF.

The CDR3 nucleotides are TGCGCCAGCAGCGCCAAACTAGACTCCTACGAGCAGTACTTC. It specifies CASSAKLDSYEQYF. The chain carries TRBV5-1 and TRBJ2-7; perhaps TRBD2 as D (5 bases). This CDR3 is built from 14 residues. CDR1 is SGHRS, CDR2 YFSETQ, per germline. V was shortened by 4 bases and J by 0 bases, with 11 bases between the two germline ends.

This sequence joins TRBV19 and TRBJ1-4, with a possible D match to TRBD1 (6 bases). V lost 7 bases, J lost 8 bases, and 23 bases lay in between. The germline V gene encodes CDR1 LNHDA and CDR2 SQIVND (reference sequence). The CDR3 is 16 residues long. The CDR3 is CASIRGTRTSGEKLFF. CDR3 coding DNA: TGTGCCAGTATTAGGGGGACACGGACCTCCGGCGAAAAACTGTTTTTT.

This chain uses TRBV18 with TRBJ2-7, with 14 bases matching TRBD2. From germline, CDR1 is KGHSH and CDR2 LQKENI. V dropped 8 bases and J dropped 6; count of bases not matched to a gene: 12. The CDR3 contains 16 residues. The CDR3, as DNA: TGTGCCAGCAGGACTAGCGGGAGGTCTGAAACTGTCGAGCAGTACTTC. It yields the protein CASRTSGRSETVEQYF.

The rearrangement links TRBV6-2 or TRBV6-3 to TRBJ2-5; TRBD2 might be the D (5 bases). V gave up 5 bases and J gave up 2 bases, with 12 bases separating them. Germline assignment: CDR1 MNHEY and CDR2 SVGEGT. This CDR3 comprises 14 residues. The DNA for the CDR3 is TGTGCCAGCAGTCGGACTGGATCTCAAGAGACCCAGTACTTC. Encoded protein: CASSRTGSQETQYF.

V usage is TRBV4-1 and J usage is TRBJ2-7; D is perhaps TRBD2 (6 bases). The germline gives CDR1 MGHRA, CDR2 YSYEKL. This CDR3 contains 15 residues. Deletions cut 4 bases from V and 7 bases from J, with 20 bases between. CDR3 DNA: TGCGCCAGCAGCCCTCGGGACTCTTCGATGGGGGAGCAGTACTTC. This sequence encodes CASSPRDSSMGEQYF.

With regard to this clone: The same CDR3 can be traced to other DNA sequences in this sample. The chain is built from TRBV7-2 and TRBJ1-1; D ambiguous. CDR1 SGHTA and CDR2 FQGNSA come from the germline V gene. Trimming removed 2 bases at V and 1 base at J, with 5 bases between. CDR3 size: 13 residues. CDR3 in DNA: TGTGCCAGCAGCTTAACAGAGAACACTGAAGCTTTCTTT. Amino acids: CASSLTENTEAFF.

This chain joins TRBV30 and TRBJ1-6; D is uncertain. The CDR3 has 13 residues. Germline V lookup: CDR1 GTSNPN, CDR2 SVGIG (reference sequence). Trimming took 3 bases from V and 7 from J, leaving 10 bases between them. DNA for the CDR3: TGTGCCTGGAGCGAGTATTGGAATTCACCCCTCCACTTT. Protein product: CAWSEYWNSPLHF.

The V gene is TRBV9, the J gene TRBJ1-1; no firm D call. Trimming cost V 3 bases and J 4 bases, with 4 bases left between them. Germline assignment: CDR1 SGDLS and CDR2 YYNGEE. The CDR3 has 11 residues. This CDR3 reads CASSAGTEAFF. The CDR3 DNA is TGTGCCAGCAGCGCCGGCACTGAAGCTTTCTTT. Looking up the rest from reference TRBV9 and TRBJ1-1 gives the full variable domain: DSGVTQTPKHLITATGQRVTLRCSPRSGDLSVYWYQQSLDQGLQFLIQYYNGEERAKGNILERFSAQQFPDLHSELNLSSLELGDSALYFCASSAGTEAFFGQGTRLTVV.

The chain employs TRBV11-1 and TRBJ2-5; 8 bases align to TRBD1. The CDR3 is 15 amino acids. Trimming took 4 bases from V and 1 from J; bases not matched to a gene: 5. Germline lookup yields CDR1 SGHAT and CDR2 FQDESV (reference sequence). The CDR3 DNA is TGTGCCAGCAGCTCGCAGGGGGCCCTCCAAGAGACCCAGTACTTC. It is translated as CASSSQGALQETQYF.

The CDR3 coding sequence is TGTGCCAGCAGTGATGAACAGCACTCAAGGGAAGCTTTCTTT. This codes for CASSDEQHSREAFF. The V gene is TRBV6-4, the J gene TRBJ1-1, with unresolved D. Germline loops: CDR1 MRHNA, CDR2 SNTAGT. V was clipped by 3 bases and J by 8 bases, with 16 bases between them. The CDR3 has 14 amino acids.

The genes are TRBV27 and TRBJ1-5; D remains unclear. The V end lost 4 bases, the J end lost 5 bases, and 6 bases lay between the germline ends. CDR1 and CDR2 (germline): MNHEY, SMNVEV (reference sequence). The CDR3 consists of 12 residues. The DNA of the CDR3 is TGTGCCAGCAGTTCCGGGTATCAGCCCCAGCATTTT. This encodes CASSSGYQPQHF.

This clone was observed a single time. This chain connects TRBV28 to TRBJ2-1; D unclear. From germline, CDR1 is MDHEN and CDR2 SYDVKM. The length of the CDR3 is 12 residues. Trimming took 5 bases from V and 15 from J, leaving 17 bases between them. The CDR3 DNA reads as TGTGCCAGCAGTCCCCCGTCACTAAATCCGTTCTTC. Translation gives CASSPPSLNPFF.

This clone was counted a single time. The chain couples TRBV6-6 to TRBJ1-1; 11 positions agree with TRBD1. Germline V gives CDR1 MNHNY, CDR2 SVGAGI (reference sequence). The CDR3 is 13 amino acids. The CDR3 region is CAGTGGSNTEAFF. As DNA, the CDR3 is TGTGCGGGGACAGGGGGATCGAACACTGAAGCTTTCTTT.

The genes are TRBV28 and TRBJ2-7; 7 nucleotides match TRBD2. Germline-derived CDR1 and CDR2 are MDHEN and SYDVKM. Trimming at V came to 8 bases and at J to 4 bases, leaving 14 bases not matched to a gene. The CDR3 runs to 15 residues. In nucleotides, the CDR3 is TGTGCCAGCGTCCCTTTGAGGGAGGGCCGGTACGAGCAGTACTTC. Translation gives CASVPLREGRYEQYF.

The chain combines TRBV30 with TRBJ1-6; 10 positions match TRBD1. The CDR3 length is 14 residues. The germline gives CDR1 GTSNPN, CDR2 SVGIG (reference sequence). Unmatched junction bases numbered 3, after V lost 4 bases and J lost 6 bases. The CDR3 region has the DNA TGTGCCTGGAATGGGGACAGGGGTAATTCACCCCTCCACTTT. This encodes CAWNGDRGNSPLHF. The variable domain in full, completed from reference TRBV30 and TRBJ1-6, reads SQTIHQWPATLVQPVGSPLSLECTVEGTSNPNLYWYRQAAGRGLQLLFYSVGIGQISSEVPQNLSASRPQDRQFILSSKKLLLSDSGFYLCAWNGDRGNSPLHFGNGTRLTVT.